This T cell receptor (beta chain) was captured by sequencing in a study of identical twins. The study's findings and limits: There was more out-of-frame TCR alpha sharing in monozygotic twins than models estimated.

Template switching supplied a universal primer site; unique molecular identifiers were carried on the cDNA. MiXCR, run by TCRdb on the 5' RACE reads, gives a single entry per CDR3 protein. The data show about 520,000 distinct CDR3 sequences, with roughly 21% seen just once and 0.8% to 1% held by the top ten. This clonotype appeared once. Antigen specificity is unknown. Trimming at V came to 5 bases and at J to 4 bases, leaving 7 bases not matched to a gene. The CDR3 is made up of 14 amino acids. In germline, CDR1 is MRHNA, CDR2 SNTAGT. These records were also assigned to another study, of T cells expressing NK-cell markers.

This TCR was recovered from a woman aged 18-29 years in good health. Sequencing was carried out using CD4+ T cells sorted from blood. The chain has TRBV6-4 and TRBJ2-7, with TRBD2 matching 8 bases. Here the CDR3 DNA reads TGTGCCAGCAGTAACAGCGGGAGATTGTACGAGCAGTACTTC. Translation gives CASSNSGRLYEQYF.